The clone carrying this TCR beta chain was counted a single time. The data derive from a study of blood T cell repertoires in COVID-19. From germline, CDR1 is SGHDN and CDR2 FVKESK. The CDR3 spans 17 residues. After removal of 0 bases from V and 4 bases from J, the junction contained 7 bases not matched to a gene. Each participant's cohort was designated according to participant-reported clinical history. TCRdb's copy holds only in-frame clones and misses some; the assay was immunoSEQ multiplex PCR. The data hold roughly 500,000 clones, with 88% observed a single time. This rearrangement joins TRBV14 to TRBJ2-2, with 8 bases aligning to TRBD2. The sequence was collected from a woman aged 35 to 49 who had recovered from COVID-19. Sequencing was performed on PBMCs or T cells enriched from blood (not recorded which). The CDR3 DNA is TGTGCCAGCAGCCAAGAGGAATGGCTAGCGGGCACCGGGGAGCTGTTTTTT. Protein: CASSQEEWLAGTGELFF. Variable domain in full (rest from reference TRBV14 and TRBJ2-2): EAGVTQFPSHSVIEKGQTVTLRCDPISGHDNLYWYRRVMGKEIKFLLHFVKESKQDESGMPNNRFLAERTGGTYSTLKVQPAELEDSGVYFCASSQEEWLAGTGELFFGEGSRLTVL.